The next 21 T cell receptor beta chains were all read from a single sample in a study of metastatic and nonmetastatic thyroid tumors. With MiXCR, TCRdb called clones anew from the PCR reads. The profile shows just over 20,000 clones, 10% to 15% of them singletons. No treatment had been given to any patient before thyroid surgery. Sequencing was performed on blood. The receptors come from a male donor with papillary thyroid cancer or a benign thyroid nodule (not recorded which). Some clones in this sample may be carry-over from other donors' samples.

The CDR3 is CSASRRLASNTGELFF. Here the CDR3 DNA reads TGCAGTGCTAGCCGGCGACTAGCGAGTAACACCGGGGAGCTGTTTTTT. The V gene is TRBV20-1, the J gene TRBJ2-2, with 8 bases that match TRBD2. This CDR3 has 16 residues. CDR1 and CDR2 (germline): DFQATT, SNEGSKA (reference sequence). Germline trimming cut 3 bases from V and 2 bases from J; bases unmatched to any gene: 8.

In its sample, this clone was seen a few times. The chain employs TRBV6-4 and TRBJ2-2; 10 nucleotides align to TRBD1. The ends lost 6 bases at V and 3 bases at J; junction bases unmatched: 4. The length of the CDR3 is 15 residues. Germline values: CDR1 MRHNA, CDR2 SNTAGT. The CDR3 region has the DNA TGTGCCAGCAGCCCGGACAGGGGGGACACCGGGGAGCTGTTTTTT. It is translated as CASSPDRGDTGELFF.

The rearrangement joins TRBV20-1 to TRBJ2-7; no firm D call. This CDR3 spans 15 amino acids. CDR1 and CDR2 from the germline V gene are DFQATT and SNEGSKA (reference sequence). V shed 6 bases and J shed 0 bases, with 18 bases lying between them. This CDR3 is CSAPLGWQSSYEQYF. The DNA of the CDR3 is TGCAGTGCCCCCCTCGGGTGGCAGAGCTCCTACGAGCAGTACTTC.

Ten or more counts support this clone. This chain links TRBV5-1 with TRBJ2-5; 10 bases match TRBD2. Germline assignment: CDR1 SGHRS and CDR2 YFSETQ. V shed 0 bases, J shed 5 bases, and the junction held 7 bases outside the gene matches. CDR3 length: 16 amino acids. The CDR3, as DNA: TGCGCCAGCAGCTTGGGAGCTAGCGGGAGCCAGGAGACCCAGTACTTC. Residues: CASSLGASGSQETQYF.

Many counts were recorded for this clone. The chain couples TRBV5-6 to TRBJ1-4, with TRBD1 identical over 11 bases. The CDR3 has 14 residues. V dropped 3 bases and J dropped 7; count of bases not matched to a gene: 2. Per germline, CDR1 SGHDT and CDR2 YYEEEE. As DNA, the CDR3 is TGTGCCAGCAGCTGGGACAGGGGGTTTGAAAAACTGTTTTTT. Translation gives CASSWDRGFEKLFF.

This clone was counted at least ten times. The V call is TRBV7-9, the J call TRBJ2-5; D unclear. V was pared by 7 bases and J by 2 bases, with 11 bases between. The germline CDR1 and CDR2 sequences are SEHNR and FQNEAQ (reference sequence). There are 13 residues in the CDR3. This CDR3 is CASTRTVQETQYF. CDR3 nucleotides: TGTGCCAGCACCCGGACGGTTCAAGAGACCCAGTACTTC. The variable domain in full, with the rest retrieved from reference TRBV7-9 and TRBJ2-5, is DTGVSQNPRHKITKRGQNVTFRCDPISEHNRLYWYRQTLGQGPEFLTYFQNEAQLEKSRLLSDRFSAERPKGSFSTLEIQRTEQGDSAMYLCASTRTVQETQYFGPGTRLLVL.

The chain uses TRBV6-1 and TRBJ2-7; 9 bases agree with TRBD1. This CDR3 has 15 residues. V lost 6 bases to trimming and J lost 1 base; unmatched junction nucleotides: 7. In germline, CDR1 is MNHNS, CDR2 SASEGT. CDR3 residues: CASSLGQGKSYEQYF. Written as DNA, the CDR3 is TGTGCCAGCAGCCTGGGACAGGGTAAGTCCTACGAGCAGTACTTC.

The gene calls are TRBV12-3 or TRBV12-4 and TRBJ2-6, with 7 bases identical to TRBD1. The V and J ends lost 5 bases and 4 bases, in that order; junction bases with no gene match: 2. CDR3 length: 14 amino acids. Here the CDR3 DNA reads TGTGCCAGCAGTGAGGGGGCGGGGGCCAACGTCCTGACTTTC. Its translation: CASSEGAGANVLTF.

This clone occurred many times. CDR3 nucleotide sequence: TGTGCCAGCAGCCCCTCCCGCAGGGTCTTCCACGAGCAGTACTTC. This sequence encodes CASSPSRRVFHEQYF. The chain is built from TRBV7-2 and TRBJ2-7; D may be TRBD1 (5 bases). Germline values: CDR1 SGHTA, CDR2 FQGNSA. There are 15 residues in the CDR3. Trimming stripped 5 bases from V and 5 bases from J, with 19 bases between.

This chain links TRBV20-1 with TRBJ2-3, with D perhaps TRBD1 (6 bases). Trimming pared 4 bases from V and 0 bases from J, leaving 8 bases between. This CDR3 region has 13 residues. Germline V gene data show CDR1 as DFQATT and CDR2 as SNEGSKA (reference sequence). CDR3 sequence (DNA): TGCAGTGCTACAGGACAGAGCACAGATACGCAGTATTTT. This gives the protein CSATGQSTDTQYF.

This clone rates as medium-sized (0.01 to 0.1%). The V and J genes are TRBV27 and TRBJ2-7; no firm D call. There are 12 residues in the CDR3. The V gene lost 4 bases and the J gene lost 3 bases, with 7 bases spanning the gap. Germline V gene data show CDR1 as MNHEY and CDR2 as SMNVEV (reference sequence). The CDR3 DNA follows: TGTGCCAGCAGTTCCACCGACTACGAGCAGTACTTC. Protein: CASSSTDYEQYF.

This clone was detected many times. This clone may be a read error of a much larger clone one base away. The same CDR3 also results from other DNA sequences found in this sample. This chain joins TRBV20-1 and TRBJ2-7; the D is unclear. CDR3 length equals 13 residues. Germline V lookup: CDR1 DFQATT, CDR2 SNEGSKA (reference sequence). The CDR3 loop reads CSATFSFHGEQYF. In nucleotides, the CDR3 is TGCAGCGCTACGTTTTCTTTCCATGGGGAGCAGTACTTC.

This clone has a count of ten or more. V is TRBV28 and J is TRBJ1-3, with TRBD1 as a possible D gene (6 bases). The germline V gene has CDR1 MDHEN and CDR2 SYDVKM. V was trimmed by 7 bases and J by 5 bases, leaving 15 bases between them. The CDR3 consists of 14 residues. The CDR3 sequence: CASTIGGGRNTIYF. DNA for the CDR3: TGTGCCAGCACCATCGGGGGGGGCCGAAACACCATATATTTT.

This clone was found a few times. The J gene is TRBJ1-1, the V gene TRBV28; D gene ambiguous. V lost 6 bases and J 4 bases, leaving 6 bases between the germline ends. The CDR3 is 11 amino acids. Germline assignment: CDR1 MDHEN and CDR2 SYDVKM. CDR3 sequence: CASSPTTEAFF. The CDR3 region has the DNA TGTGCCAGCAGCCCTACCACTGAAGCTTTCTTT.

The CDR3 loop is CASSFISGTDTQYF. The CDR3 DNA reads as TGTGCCAGCAGTTTTATTAGCGGCACAGATACGCAGTATTTT. This chain links TRBV28 with TRBJ2-3, with a weak D call TRBD2 (5 bases). This CDR3 is 14 amino acids long. V lost 3 bases and J 1 base, leaving 8 bases between the germline ends. CDR1 is MDHEN and CDR2 is SYDVKM in the germline V gene. The entire variable domain, with the rest obtained from reference TRBV28 and TRBJ2-3, is as follows: DVKVTQSSRYLVKRTGEKVFLECVQDMDHENMFWYRQDPGLGLRLIYFSYDVKMKEKGDIPEGYSVSREKKERFSLILESASTNQTSMYLCASSFISGTDTQYFGPGTRLTVL.

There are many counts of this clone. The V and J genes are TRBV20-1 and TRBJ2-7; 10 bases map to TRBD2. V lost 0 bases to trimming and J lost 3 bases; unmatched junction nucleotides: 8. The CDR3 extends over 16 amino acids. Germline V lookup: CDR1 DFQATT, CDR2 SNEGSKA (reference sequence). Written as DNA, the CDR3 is TGCAGTGCTAGAGATAGCACTAGCGGGACGAACTACGAGCAGTACTTC. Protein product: CSARDSTSGTNYEQYF.

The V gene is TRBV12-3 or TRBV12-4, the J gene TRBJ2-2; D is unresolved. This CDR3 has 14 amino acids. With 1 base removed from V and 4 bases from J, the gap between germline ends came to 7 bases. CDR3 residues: CASSLGPLTGELFF. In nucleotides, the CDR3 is TGTGCCAGCAGTTTAGGACCTCTCACCGGGGAGCTGTTTTTT.

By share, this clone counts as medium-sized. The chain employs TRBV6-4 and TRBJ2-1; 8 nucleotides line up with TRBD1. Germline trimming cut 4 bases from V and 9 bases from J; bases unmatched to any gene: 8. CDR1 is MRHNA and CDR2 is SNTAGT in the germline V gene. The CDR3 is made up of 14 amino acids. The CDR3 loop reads CASSAQGELSEQFF. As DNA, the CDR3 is TGTGCCAGCAGTGCACAGGGGGAGCTCAGTGAGCAGTTCTTC.

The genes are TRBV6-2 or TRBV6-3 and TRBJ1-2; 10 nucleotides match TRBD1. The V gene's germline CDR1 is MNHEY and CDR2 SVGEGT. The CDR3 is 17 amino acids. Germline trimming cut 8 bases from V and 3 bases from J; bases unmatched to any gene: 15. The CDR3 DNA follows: TGTGCCAGCCGCCCTTCTAGATCGGGACAGGGGTACTATGGCTACACCTTC. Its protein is CASRPSRSGQGYYGYTF.

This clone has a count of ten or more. CDR3: CASSLYGMNTEAFF. Here the CDR3 DNA reads TGTGCCAGCAGTTTGTACGGCATGAACACTGAAGCTTTCTTT. V usage is TRBV12-3 or TRBV12-4 and J usage is TRBJ1-1; no definite D call. The V end was cut by 3 bases, the J end by 0 bases, with 8 bases between. The CDR3 contains 14 residues.

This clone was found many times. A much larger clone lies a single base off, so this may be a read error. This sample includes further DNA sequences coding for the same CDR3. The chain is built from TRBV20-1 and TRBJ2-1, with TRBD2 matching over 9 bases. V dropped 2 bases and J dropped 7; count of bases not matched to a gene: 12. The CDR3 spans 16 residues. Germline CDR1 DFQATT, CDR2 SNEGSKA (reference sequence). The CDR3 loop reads CSARLPGGRGRNEQFF. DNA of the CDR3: TGCAGTGCTAGACTCCCTGGCGGGAGGGGACGGAATGAGCAGTTCTTC.